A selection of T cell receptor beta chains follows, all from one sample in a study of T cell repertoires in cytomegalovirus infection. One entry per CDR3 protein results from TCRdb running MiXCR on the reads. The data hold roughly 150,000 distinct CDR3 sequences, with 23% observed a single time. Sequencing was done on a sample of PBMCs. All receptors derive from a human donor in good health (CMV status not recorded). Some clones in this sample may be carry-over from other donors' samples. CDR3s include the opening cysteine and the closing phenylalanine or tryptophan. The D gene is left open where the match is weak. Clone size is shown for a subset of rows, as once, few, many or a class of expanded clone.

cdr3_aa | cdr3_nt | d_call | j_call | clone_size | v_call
CASSYSRGPTETQYF | TGTGCCAGCAGTTACTCGAGGGGACCTACGGAGACCCAGTACTTC | NA | TRBJ2-5 | NA | TRBV6-5
CASSPGTDLNTEAFF | TGTGCCAGCAGCCCCGGGACAGACTTGAACACTGAAGCTTTCTTT | TRBD1 | TRBJ1-1 | few | TRBV7-9
CASSLSTGPSGANVLTF | TGTGCCAGCAGCTTATCCACAGGGCCCTCTGGGGCCAACGTCCTGACTTTC | NA | TRBJ2-6 | NA | TRBV7-9
CASSLAGGPQEQYF | TGTGCCAGCAGCTTAGCGGGGGGGCCGCAGGAGCAGTACTTC | NA | TRBJ2-7 | NA | TRBV7-9
CASARGNTEAFF | TGTGCCAGCGCGCGGGGGAACACTGAAGCTTTCTTT | NA | TRBJ1-1 | many | TRBV7-9
CASTIDYGYTF | TGTGCCAGCACCATAGACTATGGCTACACCTTC | NA | TRBJ1-2 | NA | TRBV2
CASRFTQGGGELFF | TGTGCCAGCAGATTCACTCAGGGCGGCGGGGAGCTGTTTTTT | NA | TRBJ2-2 | NA | TRBV27
CASSQGGLQPQHF | TGTGCCAGTAGCCAAGGGGGGCTGCAGCCCCAGCATTTT | NA | TRBJ1-5 | many | TRBV19
CSARDSKPEQYF | TGCAGTGCTAGGGACAGCAAACCCGAGCAGTACTTC | NA | TRBJ2-7 | NA | TRBV20-1
CASSIQPGQGDLRSGYTF | TGTGCCAGTAGTATACAACCGGGACAGGGGGATCTGCGGAGTGGCTACACCTTC | TRBD1 | TRBJ1-2 | few | TRBV19
CASSQSGGDTEAFF | TGTGCCAGCAGCCAATCAGGGGGAGACACTGAAGCTTTCTTT | TRBD1 | TRBJ1-1 | NA | TRBV4-2
CASSQARTTYNEQFF | TGTGCCAGCAGCCAAGCACGGACCACATACAATGAGCAGTTCTTC | NA | TRBJ2-1 | NA | TRBV3-1
CASSDRGPQTSGANVLTF | TGTGCCAGCAGTGACCGAGGGCCCCAGACCTCTGGGGCCAACGTCCTGACTTTC | NA | TRBJ2-6 | NA | TRBV6-4
CASSLSRTSGSLETKNIQYF | TGTGCCAGCAGCTTAAGCCGGACTAGCGGGAGCTTAGAGACCAAAAACATTCAGTACTTC | TRBD2 | TRBJ2-4 | NA | TRBV7-2
CAREQENEQFF | TGTGCCAGAGAACAGGAGAACGAGCAGTTCTTC | NA | TRBJ2-1 | NA | TRBV2
CASSQELGAHSPLHF | TGCGCCAGCAGCCAAGAGTTAGGGGCACATTCACCCCTCCACTTT | NA | TRBJ1-6 | NA | TRBV4-1
CASSPPGTKETQYF | TGTGCCAGCAGCCCCCCCGGGACCAAAGAGACCCAGTACTTC | NA | TRBJ2-5 | many | TRBV7-2
CASSLGPVNTEAFF | TGTGCCAGCAGCTTAGGCCCGGTGAACACTGAAGCTTTCTTT | NA | TRBJ1-1 | many | TRBV7-2
CASSRQMGQGADTQYF | TGTGCCAGCAGCCGACAGATGGGCCAGGGGGCAGATACGCAGTATTTT | TRBD1 | TRBJ2-3 | NA | TRBV6-1
CASGLVQETQYF | TGTGCTAGTGGTTTGGTACAAGAGACCCAGTACTTC | NA | TRBJ2-5 | few | TRBV12-5
CASSQVYELFF | TGTGCCAGCAGCCAAGTCTACGAGCTGTTTTTT | NA | TRBJ2-2 | few | TRBV14
CSARDPWTGISTDTQYF | TGCAGTGCTAGAGATCCCTGGACAGGCATTAGCACAGATACGCAGTATTTT | TRBD1 | TRBJ2-3 | NA | TRBV20-1
CASSLSPGIPGELFF | TGTGCCAGCAGCCTTAGCCCAGGGATTCCCGGGGAGCTGTTTTTT | NA | TRBJ2-2 | many | TRBV7-6
CASSGLAGADTQYF | TGTGCCAGCTCGGGACTAGCGGGAGCAGATACGCAGTATTTT | TRBD2 | TRBJ2-3 | NA | TRBV6-1
CASSFVLAATDTQYF | TGTGCCAGCAGTTTTGTACTAGCGGCCACAGATACGCAGTATTTT | TRBD2 | TRBJ2-3 | NA | TRBV28
CASSSGLAGTYNEQFF | TGTGCCAGCAGTTCCGGACTAGCGGGAACCTACAATGAGCAGTTCTTC | TRBD2 | TRBJ2-1 | NA | TRBV6-6
CASSSQGAQGYTF | TGTGCCAGCAGCTCACAGGGGGCGCAGGGCTACACCTTC | TRBD1 | TRBJ1-2 | many | TRBV7-6
CASRKTSGRTYEQYF | TGTGCCAGCAGAAAAACTAGCGGGAGGACCTACGAGCAGTACTTC | TRBD2 | TRBJ2-7 | few | TRBV6-1
CASSLRGLADSSYEQYF | TGTGCCAGCAGTCTCAGAGGACTAGCGGATAGCTCCTACGAGCAGTACTTC | TRBD2 | TRBJ2-7 | NA | TRBV6-2/TRBV6-3
CASSLYGGNYEQYF | TGTGCCAGCAGCTTATACGGGGGGAACTACGAGCAGTACTTC | TRBD2 | TRBJ2-7 | NA | TRBV7-8
CASSLDSRTNEKLFF | TGTGCCAGCAGCTTGGACAGTCGAACTAATGAAAAACTGTTTTTT | NA | TRBJ1-4 | few | TRBV7-9
CASREDSGNTIYF | TGTGCCAGTCGAGAGGACTCTGGAAACACCATATATTTT | NA | TRBJ1-3 | few | TRBV19
CASSSGSDNEQFF | TGTGCCAGCAGCAGCGGGAGCGACAATGAGCAGTTCTTC | TRBD2 | TRBJ2-1 | few | TRBV6-5
CASRFTGGRYEQYF | TGTGCCAGCAGGTTCACAGGGGGCAGATACGAGCAGTACTTC | TRBD1 | TRBJ2-7 | few | TRBV7-2
CASSLRTGGTYGYTF | TGTGCCAGCAGCCTCCGGACAGGGGGGACCTATGGCTACACCTTC | TRBD1 | TRBJ1-2 | NA | TRBV7-2
CASSLGYNSEKLFF | TGTGCCAGCAGCTTGGGGTACAACAGTGAAAAACTGTTTTTT | NA | TRBJ1-4 | NA | TRBV7-9
CASSPGGPEDTQYF | TGTGCCAGCAGCCCTGGGGGTCCCGAAGATACGCAGTATTTT | NA | TRBJ2-3 | many | TRBV7-6
CSVEGWTNSYNEQFF | TGCAGCGTTGAAGGATGGACAAACTCCTACAATGAGCAGTTCTTC | NA | TRBJ2-1 | many | TRBV29-1
CASSGVGDYEQYF | TGTGCCAGCAGTGGAGTAGGGGACTACGAGCAGTACTTC | NA | TRBJ2-7 | NA | TRBV2
CASSPGQGGKETQYF | TGTGCCAGCAGTCCGGGACAGGGTGGGAAAGAGACCCAGTACTTC | TRBD1 | TRBJ2-5 | once | TRBV28
CASSHDRADTGELFF | TGTGCCAGCAGCCACGACAGGGCCGACACCGGGGAGCTGTTTTTT | TRBD1 | TRBJ2-2 | NA | TRBV6-2/TRBV6-3
CASSVEGAKNTEAFF | TGTGCCAGCAGCGTAGAGGGGGCCAAGAACACTGAAGCTTTCTTT | TRBD1 | TRBJ1-1 | NA | TRBV9
CASSLVWRGTFSGANVLTF | TGTGCCAGCAGTTTAGTTTGGCGAGGTACCTTCTCTGGGGCCAACGTCCTGACTTTC | NA | TRBJ2-6 | many | TRBV27
CASSRVVSGTYEQYF | TGTGCCAGCAGCCGGGTTGTTAGCGGTACCTACGAGCAGTACTTC | NA | TRBJ2-7 | many | TRBV12-3/TRBV12-4
CSARTVAKNIQYF | TGCAGTGCTCGAACAGTAGCCAAAAACATTCAGTACTTC | NA | TRBJ2-4 | few | TRBV20-1
CASSVDYQAYNEQFF | TGTGCCAGCAGCGTGGATTATCAGGCGTACAATGAGCAGTTCTTC | NA | TRBJ2-1 | once | TRBV7-2
CSATRDRGTYEQYF | TGCAGTGCTACGAGGGACAGGGGGACCTACGAGCAGTACTTC | TRBD1 | TRBJ2-7 | NA | TRBV20-1
CSARTDTQYF | TGCAGCGCCAGGACAGATACGCAGTATTTT | NA | TRBJ2-3 | few | TRBV20-1
CASSRGRLSSYEQYF | TGTGCCAGCAGTCGGGGCAGATTGAGCTCCTACGAGCAGTACTTC | NA | TRBJ2-7 | many | TRBV2
CASNRSGQETQYF | TGTGCCAGCAATCGATCAGGTCAAGAGACCCAGTACTTC | NA | TRBJ2-5 | NA | TRBV27